A single count supports the clone carrying this T cell receptor beta chain. This specimen comes from a study of blood T cell repertoires in COVID-19. At the level of the study: Samples of COVID-19 (acute and convalescent) were obtained from the United States, Italy and Spain. T cells, B-cell-depleted T cells, or PBMCs supplied cDNA or gDNA.

Authors' analysis steps: Estimated nucleated cell counts came from reference gene primer amplification. The data were produced by immunoSEQ multiplex PCR, yet TCRdb's version contains in-frame clones alone and is incomplete. V and J calls and clone size follow that table, whereas D and trimming were derived from the DNA. The sample shows 150,000 to 200,000 clones, around 74% of them seen only once. J gave up 6 bases and V 1 base, and 8 bases lay outside the gene matches. The CDR3 sequence is 16 residues long. Germline lookup yields CDR1 KGHSH and CDR2 LQKENI. The TCR was taken from a man in his 70s with acute or convalescent COVID-19. The rearrangement uses TRBV18 and TRBJ2-1; 8 bases agree with TRBD1. Specimen: peripheral blood. CDR3 nucleotide sequence: TGTGCCAGCTCACCACTCGGCAGGGGGCTAGGCAATGAGCAGTTCTTC. Protein product: CASSPLGRGLGNEQFF.